Listed here are 21 T cell receptor beta chains from one sample, sequenced in a study of shared clonotypes between healthy human individuals. Method: immunoSEQ multiplex PCR; TCRdb's copy keeps in-frame clones and lacks some. The sample contains about 980,000 clones, around three quarters of which appear only once. Source material: memory CD4+ T cells sorted from blood. Subset given: CD45RA-negative fraction. Receptors originate from a young man in good health.

This sequence joins TRBV7-2 and TRBJ2-3; D remains unclear. The CDR3 is 14 residues long. Germline-derived CDR1 and CDR2 are SGHTA and FQGNSA. V was clipped by 5 bases and J by 3 bases, with 12 bases between them. The CDR3 DNA reads TGTGCCAGCAGCCTAGTGTCGAGGACAGATACGCAGTATTTT. Translated: CASSLVSRTDTQYF.

This chain connects TRBV11-2 to TRBJ2-7; D not certain. This CDR3 comprises 15 residues. CDR1 SGHAT and CDR2 FQNNGV come from the germline V gene. The V gene lost 1 base and the J gene lost 6 bases, with 16 bases spanning the gap. CDR3 protein: CASSLARAQSLEQYF. For the CDR3, the DNA is TGTGCCAGCAGCTTAGCCCGGGCCCAATCCCTCGAGCAGTACTTC.

This rearrangement joins TRBV5-1 to TRBJ2-3, with D perhaps assigned TRBD1 or TRBD2 (6 bases each). This CDR3 comprises 15 residues. The V gene lost 7 bases and the J gene lost 3 bases, with 18 bases spanning the gap. CDR1 is SGHRS, CDR2 YFSETQ, per germline. The CDR3 spells CASAKWGGTTDTQYF. In nucleotides, the CDR3 is TGCGCCAGCGCCAAATGGGGCGGGACAACAGATACGCAGTATTTT.

In the case of this clone: This same CDR3 is encoded by further DNA sequences in the sample. The chain is built from TRBV5-1 and TRBJ1-1, with 8 bases matching TRBD1. This CDR3 is 14 amino acids long. V dropped 4 bases and J dropped 5; count of bases not matched to a gene: 7. CDR1 and CDR2 from the germline V gene are SGHRS and YFSETQ. The CDR3 nucleotides are TGCGCCAGCAGCCGCGACAGGGGAGGGACTGAAGCTTTCTTT. Amino acid sequence: CASSRDRGGTEAFF.

The chain employs TRBV19 and TRBJ2-7; 7 nucleotides align to TRBD2. The CDR3 runs to 14 residues. In germline, CDR1 is LNHDA, CDR2 SQIVND (reference sequence). Trimming cost V 3 bases and J 2 bases; bases outside gene matches: 4. CDR3 DNA sequence: TGTGCCAGTAGTATTGCGGCGGGAGCCTACGAGCAGTACTTC. The encoded protein is CASSIAAGAYEQYF.

The V and J genes are TRBV10-1 and TRBJ2-1; 16 bases agree with TRBD2. Germline CDR1 WNHNN, CDR2 SYGVQD (reference sequence). This CDR3 region has 17 residues. J lost 2 bases, V lost 10 bases, and 8 bases had no gene match. The CDR3 loop reads CAKTGLAGGGTYNEQFF. The CDR3 coding sequence is TGCGCCAAGACGGGACTAGCGGGAGGGGGGACCTACAATGAGCAGTTCTTC.

The V gene is TRBV2, the J gene TRBJ1-4; D unclear. V lost 7 bases and J lost 3, with 9 bases in between. Germline V CDR1 and CDR2: SNHLY, FYNNEI. The CDR3 consists of 13 residues. CDR3 DNA sequence: TGTGCCAGCACGAGGTCAGCTAATGAAAAACTGTTTTTT. It translates to CASTRSANEKLFF. Based on the CDR3 plus reference TRBV2 and TRBJ1-4, the full variable domain is EPEVTQTPSHQVTQMGQEVILRCVPISNHLYFYWYRQILGQKVEFLVSFYNNEISEKSEIFDDQFSVERPDGSNFTLKIRSTKLEDSAMYFCASTRSANEKLFFGSGTQLSVL.

The chain is built from TRBV5-1 and TRBJ1-5; 7 bases align to TRBD1. V shed 2 bases and J 5 bases; nucleotides not matched to a gene: 4. CDR3 size: 14 residues. Germline V CDR1 and CDR2: SGHRS, YFSETQ. The CDR3 protein is CASSLGTDDQPQHF. DNA for the CDR3: TGCGCCAGCAGCTTAGGGACAGACGATCAGCCCCAGCATTTT.

The count of this clone is one. The CDR3 DNA sequence: TGTGCCTCGGGGACCTCTCAAGAGACCCAGTACTTC. Amino acids: CASGTSQETQYF. The V call is TRBV25-1, the J call TRBJ2-5; D assignment may be TRBD1 or TRBD2 (5 bases each). Looked up from germline, CDR1 is MGHDK and CDR2 is SYGVNS. V dropped 11 bases and J dropped 2 bases, with 12 bases sitting between them. The CDR3 runs to 12 residues.

This rearrangement joins TRBV5-1 to TRBJ2-2; 9 bases align to TRBD1. This CDR3 contains 16 residues. V was pared by 4 bases and J by 4 bases, with 8 bases of the junction left unmatched. Germline loops: CDR1 SGHRS, CDR2 YFSETQ. CDR3 protein: CASSPGQGSVTGELFF. CDR3 nucleotides: TGCGCCAGCAGCCCGGGACAGGGTTCGGTCACCGGGGAGCTGTTTTTT. Full variable domain (outside the CDR3, taken from reference TRBV5-1 and TRBJ2-2): KAGVTQTPRYLIKTRGQQVTLSCSPISGHRSVSWYQQTPGQGLQFLFEYFSETQRNKGNFPGRFSGRQFSNSRSEMNVSTLELGDSALYLCASSPGQGSVTGELFFGEGSRLTVL.

This clone was detected ten times or more. The genes are TRBV28 and TRBJ2-1, with D uncertain. This CDR3 spans 11 amino acids. The germline CDR1 and CDR2 sequences are MDHEN and SYDVKM. V shed 11 bases and J shed 9 bases, with 14 bases lying between them. The CDR3: CACKSFSEQFF. CDR3 bases: TGTGCCTGTAAGTCTTTCAGTGAGCAGTTCTTC.

The rearrangement links TRBV11-2 to TRBJ1-1, with TRBD1 matching over 7 bases. V lost 5 bases to trimming and J lost 9 bases; unmatched junction nucleotides: 9. The CDR3 consists of 13 residues. Per the germline V gene, CDR1 is SGHAT and CDR2 is FQNNGV. For the CDR3, the DNA is TGTGCCAGCAGCCCGGGACAGCCCTTCAAAGCTTTCTTT. Amino acids: CASSPGQPFKAFF.

The chain links TRBV7-2 to TRBJ2-1; 10 nucleotides match TRBD1. The CDR3 runs 15 residues. J gave up 5 bases and V 3 bases, and 4 bases lay outside the gene matches. The germline gives CDR1 SGHTA, CDR2 FQGNSA. In nucleotides, the CDR3 is TGTGCCAGCAGCTTTGACAGGGGGCGTCACAATGAGCAGTTCTTC. Encoded protein: CASSFDRGRHNEQFF.

Remarks on this clone: Other nucleotide sequences from this sample produce the same CDR3. The V and J genes are TRBV6-1 and TRBJ2-3, with D uncertain. CDR3 length equals 13 residues. V lost 2 bases and J 6 bases, leaving 9 bases between the germline ends. The germline CDR1 and CDR2 sequences are MNHNS and SASEGT. DNA for the CDR3: TGTGCCAGCAGTGAACCTCCTGGCGATACGCAGTATTTT. Amino acids: CASSEPPGDTQYF.

The rearrangement links TRBV5-4 to TRBJ1-2; possible D gene TRBD1, 5 bases. Germline V gives CDR1 SGHNT, CDR2 YYREEE (reference sequence). The CDR3 extends over 17 amino acids. The V end lost 1 base, the J end lost 2 bases, and 18 bases lay between the germline ends. The CDR3 region is CASSLPDSPRGNYGYTF. The CDR3 DNA follows: TGTGCCAGCAGCTTGCCGGACTCTCCTCGGGGGAACTATGGCTACACCTTC.

The V call is TRBV2, the J call TRBJ2-7; D uncertain. Germline V gives CDR1 SNHLY, CDR2 FYNNEI. Trimming took 5 bases from V and 3 from J, leaving 8 bases between them. The CDR3 extends over 12 amino acids. This CDR3 reads CASSQDGYEQYF. CDR3 sequence (DNA): TGTGCCAGCAGTCAAGACGGCTACGAGCAGTACTTC.

This clone has only one observation. The chain links TRBV30 to TRBJ1-4, with D hard to call. Trimming stripped 5 bases from V and 5 bases from J, with 6 bases between. CDR1 GTSNPN and CDR2 SVGIG come from the germline V gene (reference sequence). The CDR3 has 11 residues. In DNA form, the CDR3 reads TGTGCCTGGGCCCTGAATGAAAAACTGTTTTTT. Residues: CAWALNEKLFF.

V is TRBV30 and J is TRBJ1-1; possible D gene TRBD1, 6 bases. In germline, CDR1 is GTSNPN, CDR2 SVGIG (reference sequence). V was pared by 1 base and J by 8 bases, with 8 bases between. The CDR3 loop spans 11 amino acids. In DNA, the CDR3 is TGTGCCTGGAGTGAAGACAGGGAAGCTTTCTTT. Amino acids: CAWSEDREAFF.

The chain couples TRBV29-1 to TRBJ2-1; weak D call: TRBD2 (6 bases). The germline V gene has CDR1 SQVTM and CDR2 ANQGSEA. Trimming stripped 3 bases from V and 4 bases from J, with 13 bases between. This CDR3 is 14 amino acids long. The CDR3 loop reads CSVDNGGAYNEQFF. DNA of the CDR3: TGCAGCGTTGATAACGGGGGAGCTTACAATGAGCAGTTCTTC.

This clone was recorded a few times. The rearrangement links TRBV18 to TRBJ1-2; D unclear. Trimming stripped 6 bases from V and 4 bases from J, with 15 bases between. The CDR3 length is 14 residues. Germline V lookup: CDR1 KGHSH, CDR2 LQKENI. The CDR3 sequence is CASSFEEFSYGYTF. In nucleotides, the CDR3 is TGTGCCAGCTCTTTCGAAGAGTTTAGCTATGGCTACACCTTC.

The chain has TRBV11-3 and TRBJ2-1; possibly TRBD1 for D (6 bases). CDR1 and CDR2 (germline): SGHNT, YENEEA. V shed 5 bases and J shed 4 bases, with 15 bases lying between them. The CDR3 consists of 15 residues. The CDR3 coding sequence is TGTGCCAGCAGCCAGGGGCTGCCCCAATACAATGAGCAGTTCTTC. This encodes CASSQGLPQYNEQFF.